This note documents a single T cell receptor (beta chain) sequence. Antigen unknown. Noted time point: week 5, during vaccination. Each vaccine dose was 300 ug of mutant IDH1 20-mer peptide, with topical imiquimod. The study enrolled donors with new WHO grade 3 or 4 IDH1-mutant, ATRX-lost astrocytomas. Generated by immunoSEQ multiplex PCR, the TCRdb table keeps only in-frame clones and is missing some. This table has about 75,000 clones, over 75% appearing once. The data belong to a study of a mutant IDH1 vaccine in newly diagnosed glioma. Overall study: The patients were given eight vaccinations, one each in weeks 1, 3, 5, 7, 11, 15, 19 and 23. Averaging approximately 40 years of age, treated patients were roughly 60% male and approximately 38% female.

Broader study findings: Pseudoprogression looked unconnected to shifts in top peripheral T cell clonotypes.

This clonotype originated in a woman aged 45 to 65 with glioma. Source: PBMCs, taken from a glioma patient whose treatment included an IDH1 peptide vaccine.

The CDR3: CASSLVQRLKERETQYF. The CDR3 nucleotides read TGTGCCAGCAGCTTAGTTCAGCGACTTAAAGAGCGGGAGACCCAGTACTTC. The chain is built from TRBV7-9 and TRBJ2-5; maybe TRBD2 (5 bases). Trimming stripped 1 base from V and 5 bases from J, with 20 bases between. The CDR3 is made up of 17 amino acids. Germline lookup yields CDR1 SEHNR and CDR2 FQNEAQ (reference sequence).